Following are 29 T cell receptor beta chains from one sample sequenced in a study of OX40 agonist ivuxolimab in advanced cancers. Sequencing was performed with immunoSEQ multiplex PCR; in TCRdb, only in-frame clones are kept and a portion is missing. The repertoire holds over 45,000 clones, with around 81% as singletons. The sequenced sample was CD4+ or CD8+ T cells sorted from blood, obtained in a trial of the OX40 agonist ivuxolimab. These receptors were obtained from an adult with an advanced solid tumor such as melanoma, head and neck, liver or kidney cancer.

CDR3 DNA sequence: TGTGCCAGCAGCTTGGACAACAACTATAATTCACCCCTCCACTTT. This sequence encodes CASSLDNNYNSPLHF. This chain uses TRBV6-5 with TRBJ1-6; tentative D call: TRBD1 (5 bases). The CDR3 length is 15 residues. The germline CDR1 and CDR2 sequences are MNHEY and SVGAGI. Trimming pared 6 bases from V and 3 bases from J, leaving 12 bases between.

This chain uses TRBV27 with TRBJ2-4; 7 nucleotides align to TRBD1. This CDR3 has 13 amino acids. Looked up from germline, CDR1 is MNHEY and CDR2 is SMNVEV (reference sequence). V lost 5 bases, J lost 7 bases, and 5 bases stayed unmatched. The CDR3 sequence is CASSPTGSNIQYF. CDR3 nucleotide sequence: TGTGCCAGCAGTCCGACAGGGTCGAACATTCAGTACTTC.

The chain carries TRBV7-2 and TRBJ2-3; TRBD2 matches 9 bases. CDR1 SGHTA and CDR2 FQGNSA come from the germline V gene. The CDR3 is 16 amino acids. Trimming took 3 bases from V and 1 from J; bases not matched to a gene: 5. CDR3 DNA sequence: TGTGCCAGCAGCTTCAGACTAGCGGTACGCACAGATACGCAGTATTTT. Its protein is CASSFRLAVRTDTQYF.

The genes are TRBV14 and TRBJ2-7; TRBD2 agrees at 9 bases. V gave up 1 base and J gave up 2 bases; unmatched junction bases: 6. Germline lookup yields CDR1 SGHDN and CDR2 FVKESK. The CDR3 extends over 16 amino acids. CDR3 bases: TGTGCCAGCAGCCAAGTAGTAGCGGGGGTAACCTACGAGCAGTACTTC. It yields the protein CASSQVVAGVTYEQYF.

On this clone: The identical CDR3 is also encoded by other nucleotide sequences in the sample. The CDR3 coding sequence is TGTGCCAGCAGCTTGTTGATCTACGAGCAGTACTTC. Translating it yields CASSLLIYEQYF. The gene calls are TRBV5-5 and TRBJ2-7, with D unresolved. Germline CDR1 and CDR2: SGHKS and YYEKEE (reference sequence). Trimming stripped 1 base from V and 3 bases from J, with 5 bases between. The CDR3 length is 12 residues.

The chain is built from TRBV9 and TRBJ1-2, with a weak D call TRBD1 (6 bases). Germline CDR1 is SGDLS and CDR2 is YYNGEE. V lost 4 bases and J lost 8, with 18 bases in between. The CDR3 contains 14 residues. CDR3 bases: TGTGCCAGCAGCTCCTACAGGGTTGAGGAGGGCTACACCTTC. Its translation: CASSSYRVEEGYTF.

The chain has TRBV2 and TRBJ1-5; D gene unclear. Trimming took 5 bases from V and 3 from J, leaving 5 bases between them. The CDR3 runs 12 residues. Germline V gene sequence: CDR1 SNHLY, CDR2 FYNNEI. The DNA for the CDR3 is TGTGCCAGCAGTCAACTCAATCAGCCCCAGCATTTT. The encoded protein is CASSQLNQPQHF.

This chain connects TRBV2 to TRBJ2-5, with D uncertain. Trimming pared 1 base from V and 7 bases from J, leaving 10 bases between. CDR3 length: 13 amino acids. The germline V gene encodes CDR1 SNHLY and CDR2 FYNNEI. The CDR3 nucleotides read TGTGCCAGCAGTGAAGGTGGTCGAGTGACCCAGTACTTC. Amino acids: CASSEGGRVTQYF.

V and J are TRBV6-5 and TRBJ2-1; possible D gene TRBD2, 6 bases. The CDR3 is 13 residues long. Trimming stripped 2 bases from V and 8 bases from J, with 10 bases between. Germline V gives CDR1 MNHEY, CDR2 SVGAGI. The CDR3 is CASSYASSDEQFF. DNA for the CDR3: TGTGCCAGCAGTTACGCGTCTAGCGATGAGCAGTTCTTC.

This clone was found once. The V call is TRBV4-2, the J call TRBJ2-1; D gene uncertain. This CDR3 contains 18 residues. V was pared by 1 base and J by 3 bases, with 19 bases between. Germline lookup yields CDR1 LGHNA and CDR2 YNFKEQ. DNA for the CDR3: TGTGCCAGCAGCCAAGTTGGCGTCGGGCGAACCCTCTACAATGAGCAGTTCTTC. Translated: CASSQVGVGRTLYNEQFF.

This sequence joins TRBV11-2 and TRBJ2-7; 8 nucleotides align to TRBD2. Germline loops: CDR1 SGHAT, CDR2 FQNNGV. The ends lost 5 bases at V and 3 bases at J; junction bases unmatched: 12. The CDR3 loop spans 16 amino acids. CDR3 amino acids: CASSPLAGLHRYEQYF. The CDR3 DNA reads TGTGCCAGCAGCCCCCTAGCGGGCCTACACCGCTACGAGCAGTACTTC. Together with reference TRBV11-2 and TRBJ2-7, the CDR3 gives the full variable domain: EAGVAQSPRYKIIEKRQSVAFWCNPISGHATLYWYQQILGQGPKLLIQFQNNGVVDDSQLPKDRFSAERLKGVDSTLKIQPAKLEDSAVYLCASSPLAGLHRYEQYFGPGTRLTVT.

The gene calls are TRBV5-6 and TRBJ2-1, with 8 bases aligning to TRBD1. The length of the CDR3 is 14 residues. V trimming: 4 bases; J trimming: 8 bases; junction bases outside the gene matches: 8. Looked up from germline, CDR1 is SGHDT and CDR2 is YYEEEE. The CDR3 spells CASSPGAGGYEQFF. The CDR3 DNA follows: TGTGCCAGCAGCCCGGGGGCAGGGGGCTATGAGCAGTTCTTC.

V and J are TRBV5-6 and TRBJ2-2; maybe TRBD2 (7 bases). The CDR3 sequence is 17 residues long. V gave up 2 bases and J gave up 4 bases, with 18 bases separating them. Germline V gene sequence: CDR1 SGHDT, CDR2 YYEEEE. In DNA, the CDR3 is TGTGCCAGCAGCTTTAATCGGGGGGCCTTGGGCACCGGGGAGCTGTTTTTT. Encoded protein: CASSFNRGALGTGELFF.

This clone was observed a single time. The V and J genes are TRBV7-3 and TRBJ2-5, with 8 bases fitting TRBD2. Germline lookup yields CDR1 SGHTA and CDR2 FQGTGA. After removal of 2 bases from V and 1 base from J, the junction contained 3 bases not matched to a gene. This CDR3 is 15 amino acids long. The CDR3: CASSLRGGFQETQYF. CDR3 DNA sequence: TGTGCCAGCAGCTTACGCGGGGGGTTCCAAGAGACCCAGTACTTC.

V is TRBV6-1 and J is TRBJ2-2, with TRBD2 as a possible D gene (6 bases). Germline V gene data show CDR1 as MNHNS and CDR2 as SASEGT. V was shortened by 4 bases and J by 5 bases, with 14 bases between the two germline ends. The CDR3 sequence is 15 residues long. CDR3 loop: CASSGVGRGTGELFF. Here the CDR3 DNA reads TGTGCCAGCAGTGGAGTAGGACGGGGGACCGGGGAGCTGTTTTTT.

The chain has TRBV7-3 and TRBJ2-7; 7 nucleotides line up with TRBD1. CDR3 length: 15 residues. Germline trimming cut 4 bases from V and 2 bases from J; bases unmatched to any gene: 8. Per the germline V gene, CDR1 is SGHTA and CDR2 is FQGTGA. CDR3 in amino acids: CASSSTGAHPYEQYF. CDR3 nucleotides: TGTGCCAGCAGCTCAACAGGGGCACATCCCTACGAGCAGTACTTC.

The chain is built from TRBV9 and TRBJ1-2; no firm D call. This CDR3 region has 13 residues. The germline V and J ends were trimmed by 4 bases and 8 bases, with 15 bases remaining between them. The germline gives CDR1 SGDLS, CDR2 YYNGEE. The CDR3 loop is CASSSSPLAGYTF. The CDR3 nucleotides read TGTGCCAGCAGCTCCTCCCCGTTGGCGGGCTACACCTTC.

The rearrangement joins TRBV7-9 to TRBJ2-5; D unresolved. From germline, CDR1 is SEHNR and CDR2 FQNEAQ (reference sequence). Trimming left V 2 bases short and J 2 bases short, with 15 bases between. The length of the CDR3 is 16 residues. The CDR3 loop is CASSLPPYLTQETQYF. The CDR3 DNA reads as TGTGCCAGCAGCTTACCTCCCTACCTCACTCAAGAGACCCAGTACTTC.

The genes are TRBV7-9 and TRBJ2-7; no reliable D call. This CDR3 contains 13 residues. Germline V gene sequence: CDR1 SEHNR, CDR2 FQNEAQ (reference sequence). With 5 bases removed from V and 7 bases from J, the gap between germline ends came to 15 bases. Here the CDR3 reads CASSPPQRGEQYF. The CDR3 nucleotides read TGTGCCAGCAGCCCCCCCCAAAGAGGAGAGCAGTACTTC.

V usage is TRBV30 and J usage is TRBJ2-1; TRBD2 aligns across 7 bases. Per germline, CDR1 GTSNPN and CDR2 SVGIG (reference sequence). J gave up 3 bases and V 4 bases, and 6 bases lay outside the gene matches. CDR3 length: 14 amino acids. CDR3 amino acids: CAWNRLADYNEQFF. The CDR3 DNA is TGTGCCTGGAATAGGCTAGCGGACTACAATGAGCAGTTCTTC.

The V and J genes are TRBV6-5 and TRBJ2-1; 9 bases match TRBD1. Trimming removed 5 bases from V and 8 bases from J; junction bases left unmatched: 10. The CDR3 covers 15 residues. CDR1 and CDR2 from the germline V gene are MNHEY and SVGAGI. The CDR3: CASSRPGQGLDEQFF. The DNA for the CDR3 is TGTGCCAGCAGTCGGCCGGGACAGGGTCTGGATGAGCAGTTCTTC.

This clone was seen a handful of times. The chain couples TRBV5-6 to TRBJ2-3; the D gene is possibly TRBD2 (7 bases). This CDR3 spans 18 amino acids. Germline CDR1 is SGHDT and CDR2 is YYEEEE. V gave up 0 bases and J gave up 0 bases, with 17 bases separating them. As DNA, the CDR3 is TGTGCCAGCAGCTTGGCCGTAGGGGGGGGCCGGAGCACAGATACGCAGTATTTT. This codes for CASSLAVGGGRSTDTQYF.

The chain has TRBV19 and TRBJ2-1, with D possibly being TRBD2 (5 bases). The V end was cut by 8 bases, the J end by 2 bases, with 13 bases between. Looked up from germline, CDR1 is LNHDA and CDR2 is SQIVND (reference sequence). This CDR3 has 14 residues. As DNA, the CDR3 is TGTGCCAGTGCTTTTTCGGGAACCTACAATGAGCAGTTCTTC. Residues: CASAFSGTYNEQFF.

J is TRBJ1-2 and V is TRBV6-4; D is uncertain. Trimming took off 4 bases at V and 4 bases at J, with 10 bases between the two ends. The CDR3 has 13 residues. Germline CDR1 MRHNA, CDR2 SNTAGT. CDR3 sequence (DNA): TGTGCCAGCAGTGCCGAGGAGGGCTATGGCTACACCTTC. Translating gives CASSAEEGYGYTF.

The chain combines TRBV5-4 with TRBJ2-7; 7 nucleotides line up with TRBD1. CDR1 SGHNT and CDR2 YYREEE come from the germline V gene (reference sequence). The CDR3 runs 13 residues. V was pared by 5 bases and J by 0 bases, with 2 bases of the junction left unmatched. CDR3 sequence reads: CASSRQGSYEQYF. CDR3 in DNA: TGTGCCAGCAGTAGACAGGGCTCCTACGAGCAGTACTTC.

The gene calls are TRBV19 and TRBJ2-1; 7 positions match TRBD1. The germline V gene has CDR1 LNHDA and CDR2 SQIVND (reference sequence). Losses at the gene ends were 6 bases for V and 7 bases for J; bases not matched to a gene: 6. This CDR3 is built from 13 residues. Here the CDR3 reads CASRRGGGNEQFF. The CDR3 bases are TGTGCCAGTAGAAGAGGGGGCGGGAATGAGCAGTTCTTC.

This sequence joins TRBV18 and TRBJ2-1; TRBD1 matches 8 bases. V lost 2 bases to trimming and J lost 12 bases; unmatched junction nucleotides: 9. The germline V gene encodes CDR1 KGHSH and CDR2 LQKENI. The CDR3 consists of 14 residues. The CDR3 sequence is CASSPRDRGLGQFF. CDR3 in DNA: TGTGCCAGCTCACCAAGAGACAGGGGTTTAGGGCAGTTCTTC.

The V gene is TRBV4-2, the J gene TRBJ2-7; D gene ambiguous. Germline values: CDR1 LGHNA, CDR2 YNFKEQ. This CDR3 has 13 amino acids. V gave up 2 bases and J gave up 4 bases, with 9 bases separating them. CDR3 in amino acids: CASSQNQNYEQYF. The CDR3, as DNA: TGTGCCAGCAGCCAAAACCAGAATTACGAGCAGTACTTC.

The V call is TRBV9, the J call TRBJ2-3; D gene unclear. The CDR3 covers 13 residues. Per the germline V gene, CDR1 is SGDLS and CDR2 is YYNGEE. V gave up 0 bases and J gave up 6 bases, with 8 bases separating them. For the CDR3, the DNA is TGTGCCAGCAGCGTAGATATCCCGGATACGCAGTATTTT. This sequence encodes CASSVDIPDTQYF.